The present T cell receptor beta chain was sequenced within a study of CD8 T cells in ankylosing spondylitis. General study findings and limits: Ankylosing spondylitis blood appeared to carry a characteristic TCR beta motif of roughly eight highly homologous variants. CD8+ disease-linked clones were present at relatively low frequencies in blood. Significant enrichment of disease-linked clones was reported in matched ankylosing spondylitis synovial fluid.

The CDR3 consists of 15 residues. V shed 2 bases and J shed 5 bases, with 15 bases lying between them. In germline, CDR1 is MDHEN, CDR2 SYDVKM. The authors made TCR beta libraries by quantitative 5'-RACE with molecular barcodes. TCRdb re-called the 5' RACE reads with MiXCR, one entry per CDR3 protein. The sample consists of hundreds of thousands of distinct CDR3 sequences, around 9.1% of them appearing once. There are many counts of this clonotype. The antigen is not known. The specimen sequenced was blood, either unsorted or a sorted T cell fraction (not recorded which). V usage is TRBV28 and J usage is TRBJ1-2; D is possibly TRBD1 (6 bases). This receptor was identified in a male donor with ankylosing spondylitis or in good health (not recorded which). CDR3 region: CASSLGGLLPYGYTF. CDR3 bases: TGTGCCAGCAGTTTAGGGGGCCTACTCCCGTATGGCTACACCTTC.